Sequencing of this T cell receptor (beta chain) was carried out in a study of CD8 T cells in ankylosing spondylitis (TCRdb year 2017). As for the study more broadly: The study set out to find disease-linked TCR variants by profiling T cell receptor beta repertoires in ankylosing spondylitis patients and healthy donors. The full study cohort was made up of 25 ankylosing spondylitis patients and around 100 healthy donors. Peripheral blood was sampled, and synovial fluid was additionally collected from ankylosing spondylitis patients.

Results and caveats for the whole study, not just this receptor: The disease-linked clones were reported as significantly enriched in matched synovial fluid samples from ankylosing spondylitis patients. Some motif variants were previously reported in synovial fluid and blood of reactive arthritis patients, suggesting common disease-initiation mechanisms. The disease-linked clones showed a CD8+ phenotype and occurred at relatively low frequencies in peripheral blood. A TCR beta motif made up of several highly homologous amino acid variants appeared to be characteristic of blood from ankylosing spondylitis patients.

The germline V gene sets CDR1 to KGHDR and CDR2 to SFDVKD. V is reduced by 3 bases and J by 4 bases, leaving a spacing of 11 bases between them. Its CDR3 holds 15 amino acids, cysteine through phenylalanine. The read is trimmed to its CDR3 DNA, 45 bases read in frame from base 1. The sample holds a few counts of this clonotype. It lacks a known antigen. No base-level quality is on record; no much larger clone is a single base apart. The sequencer listed for this sample is Illumina HiSeq 2500. TCR beta libraries were prepared by quantitative 5'-RACE with molecular barcodes. The paper's data handling went like this. To identify disease-linked TCR variants, a new computational method was used, one built on a probabilistic model of VDJ rearrangement. TCRdb trimmed public reads at Q25 via fastp, called clones via MiXCR and kept in-frame beta chains. Rows matching on CDR3 protein sequence are summarized as one entry with the most common DNA and genes. For this entry, the V and J calls and clone size follow TCRdb and not the study's own pipeline. A total of 330,000 or so distinct CDR3 sequences appear in this sample, 8% of them only once. More than 14% of the sample is taken by the ten largest.

Sequenced: blood, either unsorted or a sorted T cell fraction (not recorded which). The sequence joins TRBV24-1 to TRBJ2-2, and the D gene may be TRBD2, 6 bases matching. This TCR derives from a male donor with ankylosing spondylitis. The CDR3 is CATSDTGLLTGELFF. The sequenced DNA is TGTGCCACCAGTGATACGGGACTTCTCACCGGGGAGCTGTTTTTT.